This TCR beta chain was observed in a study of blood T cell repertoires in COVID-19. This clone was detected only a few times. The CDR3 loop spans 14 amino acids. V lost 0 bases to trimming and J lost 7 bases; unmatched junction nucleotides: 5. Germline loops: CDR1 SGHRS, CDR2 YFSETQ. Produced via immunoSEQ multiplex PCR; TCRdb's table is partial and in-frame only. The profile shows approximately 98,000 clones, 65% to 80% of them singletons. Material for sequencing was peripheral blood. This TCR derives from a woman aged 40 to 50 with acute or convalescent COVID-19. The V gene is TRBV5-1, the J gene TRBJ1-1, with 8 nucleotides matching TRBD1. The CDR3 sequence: CASSLGSGGFEAFF. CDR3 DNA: TGCGCCAGCAGCTTGGGCTCAGGGGGCTTTGAAGCTTTCTTT.